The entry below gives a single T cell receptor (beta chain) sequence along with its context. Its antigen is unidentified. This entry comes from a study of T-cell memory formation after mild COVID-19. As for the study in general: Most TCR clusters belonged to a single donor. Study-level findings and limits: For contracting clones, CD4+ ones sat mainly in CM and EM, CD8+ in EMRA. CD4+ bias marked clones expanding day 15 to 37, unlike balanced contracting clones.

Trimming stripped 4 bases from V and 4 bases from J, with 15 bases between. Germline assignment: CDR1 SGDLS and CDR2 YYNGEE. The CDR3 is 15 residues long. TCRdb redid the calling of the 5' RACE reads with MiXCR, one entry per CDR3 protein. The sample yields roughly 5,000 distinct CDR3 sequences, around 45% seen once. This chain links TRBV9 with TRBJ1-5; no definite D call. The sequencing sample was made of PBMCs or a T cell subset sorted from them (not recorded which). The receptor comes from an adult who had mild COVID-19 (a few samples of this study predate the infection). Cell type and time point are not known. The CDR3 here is CASSSDTAANQPQHF. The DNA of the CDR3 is TGTGCCAGCAGCAGTGATACGGCAGCAAATCAGCCCCAGCATTTT.